The source of this TCR beta chain is a study of regulatory T cells in long-lasting Graves disease. Study as a whole: For a period under 3 months, newly diagnosed Graves' patients had taken antithyroid drugs. The study's findings and limits: Favoring TRBV28, TRBJ1-2 and TRBJ2-5 was a feature seen in persistent disease. Persistent Graves' disease cases displayed lower TCR diversity than newly diagnosed ones. Comparison showed that persistent patients shared more public clonotypes (over 2,500) than new patients (about 880).

CDR3 regions were amplified by Arm-PCR using iRepertoire HTBI primers to build TCR beta libraries. Each CDR3 protein is one row after TCRdb ran MiXCR on the multiplex PCR reads. Of 200,000 to 250,000 distinct CDR3 sequences in the sample, roughly 21% are singletons; the top ten hold approximately 14%. Concerning this clonotype: What it recognizes is unknown.

Time point described: newly diagnosed GD, antithyroid drugs for less than 3 months. From PBMCs, RNA was extracted and then used to make the TCR library. This CDR3 region has 15 residues. Trimming left V 0 bases short and J 0 bases short, with 8 bases between. CDR1 is MNHNS and CDR2 is SASEGT in the germline V gene. The V and J genes are TRBV6-1 and TRBJ1-2, with unresolved D. Sequences were derived from peripheral blood mononuclear cells (PBMCs), sampled at new diagnosis, from a patient treated with antithyroid drugs. The clonotype was recovered from a female donor with Graves disease. The CDR3 region has the DNA TGTGCCAGCAGTGAAGCGTCGGGCCCTAACTATGGCTACACCTTC. Residues: CASSEASGPNYGYTF.